This record covers a single T cell receptor beta chain. V was trimmed by 0 bases and J by 9 bases, leaving 16 bases between them. CDR3 length equals 16 residues. The V gene's germline CDR1 is SGHRS and CDR2 YFSETQ. The data originate from a study of Ad26.COV2.S vaccination and SARS-CoV-2 variants. Study context: It was the COV1001 Ad26.COV2.S trial arm that included the donor. Intramuscularly, Ad26.COV2.S was given either once or twice, 56 days apart.

As for treatment: 15 to 20 received Ad26.COV2.S at low or high dose, single or two shots; roughly five received placebo; per-sample allocation not given. The samples date from day 63 after the first vaccine or placebo injection. A Boston adult aged 18-55 years was the donor. Expressing Wuhan-strain SARS-CoV-2 spike, an Ad26 vector served as the vaccine. Profiling relied on immunoSEQ multiplex PCR, and the TCRdb table lists in-frame clones only, not all of them. The table records over 450,000 clones, 80% to 90% of them present only once. The chain uses TRBV5-1 and TRBJ1-6; D gene uncertain. The receptor's source is a person aged 18-60 years who received the Ad26.COV2.S COVID-19 vaccine or a placebo. The sample in question was peripheral blood, obtained in a trial of Ad26.COV2.S vaccine versus placebo. Here the CDR3 reads CASSLAPSGFGSPLHF. The CDR3 DNA sequence: TGCGCCAGCAGCTTGGCCCCTTCGGGGTTTGGTTCACCCCTCCACTTT.